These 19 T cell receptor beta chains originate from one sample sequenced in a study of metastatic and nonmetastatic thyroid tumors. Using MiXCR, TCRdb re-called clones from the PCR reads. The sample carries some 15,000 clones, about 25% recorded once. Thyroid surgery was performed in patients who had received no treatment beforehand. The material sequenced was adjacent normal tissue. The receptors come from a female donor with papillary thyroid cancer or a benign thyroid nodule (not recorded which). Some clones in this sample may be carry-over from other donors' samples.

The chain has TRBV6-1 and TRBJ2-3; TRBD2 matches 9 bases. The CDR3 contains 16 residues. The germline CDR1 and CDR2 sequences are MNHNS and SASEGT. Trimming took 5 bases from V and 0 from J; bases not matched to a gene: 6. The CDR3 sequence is CASSKTSGHSTDTQYF. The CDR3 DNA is TGTGCCAGCAGTAAAACTAGCGGGCATAGCACAGATACGCAGTATTTT.

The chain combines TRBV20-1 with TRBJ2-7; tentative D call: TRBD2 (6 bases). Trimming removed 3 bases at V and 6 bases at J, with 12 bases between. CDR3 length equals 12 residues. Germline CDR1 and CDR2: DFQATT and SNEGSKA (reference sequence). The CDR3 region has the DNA TGCAGTGCTAGGGGTCGGAGGGCCGAGCAGTACTTC. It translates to CSARGRRAEQYF.

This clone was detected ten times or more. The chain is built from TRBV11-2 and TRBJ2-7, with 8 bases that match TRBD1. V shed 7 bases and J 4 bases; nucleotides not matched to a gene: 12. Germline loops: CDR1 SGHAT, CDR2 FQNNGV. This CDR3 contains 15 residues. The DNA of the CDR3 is TGTGCCAGCAAACCAGGGGGCGCCGCCCCATACGAGCAGTACTTC. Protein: CASKPGGAAPYEQYF.

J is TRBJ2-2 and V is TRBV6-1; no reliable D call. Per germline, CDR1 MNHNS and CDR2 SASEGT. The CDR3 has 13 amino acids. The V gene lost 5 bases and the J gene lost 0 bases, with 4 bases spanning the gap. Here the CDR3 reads CASSKTNTGELFF. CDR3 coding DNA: TGTGCCAGCAGTAAAACGAACACCGGGGAGCTGTTTTTT.

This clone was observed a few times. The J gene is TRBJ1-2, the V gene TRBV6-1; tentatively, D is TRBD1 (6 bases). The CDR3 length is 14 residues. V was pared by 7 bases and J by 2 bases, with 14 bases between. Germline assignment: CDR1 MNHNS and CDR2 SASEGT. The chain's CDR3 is CASTPWGQNYGYTF. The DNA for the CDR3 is TGTGCCAGCACCCCCTGGGGACAAAACTATGGCTACACCTTC.

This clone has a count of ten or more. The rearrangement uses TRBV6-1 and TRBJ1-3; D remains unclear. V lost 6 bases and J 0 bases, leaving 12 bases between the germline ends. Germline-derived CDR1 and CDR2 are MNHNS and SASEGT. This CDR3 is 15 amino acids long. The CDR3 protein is CASRKDRNSGNTIYF. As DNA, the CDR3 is TGTGCCAGCAGGAAAGACCGCAACTCTGGAAACACCATATATTTT.

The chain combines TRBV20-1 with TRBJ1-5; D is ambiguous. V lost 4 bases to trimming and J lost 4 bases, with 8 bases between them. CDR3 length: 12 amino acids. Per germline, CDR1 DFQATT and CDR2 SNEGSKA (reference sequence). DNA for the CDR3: TGCAGTGCTACTACGGGGAATCAGCCCCAGCATTTT. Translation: CSATTGNQPQHF.

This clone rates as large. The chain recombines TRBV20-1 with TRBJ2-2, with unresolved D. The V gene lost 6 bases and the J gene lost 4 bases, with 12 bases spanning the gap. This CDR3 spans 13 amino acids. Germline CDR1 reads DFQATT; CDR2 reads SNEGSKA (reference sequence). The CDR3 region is CSATNVRTGELFF. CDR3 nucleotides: TGCAGTGCCACGAACGTTCGCACCGGGGAGCTGTTTTTT.

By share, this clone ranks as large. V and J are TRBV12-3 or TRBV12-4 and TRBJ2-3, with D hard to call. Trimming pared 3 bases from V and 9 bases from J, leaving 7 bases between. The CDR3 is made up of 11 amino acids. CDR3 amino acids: CASSLSSTQYF. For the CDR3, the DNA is TGTGCCAGCAGTTTGTCCTCCACGCAGTATTTT.

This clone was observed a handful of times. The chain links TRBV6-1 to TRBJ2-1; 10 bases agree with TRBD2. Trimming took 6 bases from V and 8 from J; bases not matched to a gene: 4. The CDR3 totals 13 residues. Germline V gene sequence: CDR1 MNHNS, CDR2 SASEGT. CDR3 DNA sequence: TGTGCCAGCAGGGCTAGCGGGAGCGATGAGCAGTTCTTC. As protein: CASRASGSDEQFF.

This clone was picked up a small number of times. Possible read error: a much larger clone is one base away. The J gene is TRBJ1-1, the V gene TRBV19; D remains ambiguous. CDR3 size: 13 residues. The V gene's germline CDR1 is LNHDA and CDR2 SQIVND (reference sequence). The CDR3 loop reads CVSSIWGNTEAFF. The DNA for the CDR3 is TGTGTCAGTAGTATTTGGGGGAACACTGAAGCTTTCTTT.

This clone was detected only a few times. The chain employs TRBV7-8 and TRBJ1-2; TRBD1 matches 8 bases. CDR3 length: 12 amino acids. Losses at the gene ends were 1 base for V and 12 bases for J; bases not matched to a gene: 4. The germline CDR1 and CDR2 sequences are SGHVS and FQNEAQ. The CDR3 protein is CASSLGGTGNTF. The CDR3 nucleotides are TGTGCCAGCAGCTTAGGCGGGACAGGCAACACCTTC.

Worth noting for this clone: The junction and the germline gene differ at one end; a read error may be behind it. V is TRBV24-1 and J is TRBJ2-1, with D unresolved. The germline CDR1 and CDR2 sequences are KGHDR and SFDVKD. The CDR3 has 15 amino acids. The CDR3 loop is CATSDFKQGYNEQFF. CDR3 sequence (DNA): TGTGCCACCAGTGATTTCAAGCAAGGCTACAATGAGCAGTTCTTT.

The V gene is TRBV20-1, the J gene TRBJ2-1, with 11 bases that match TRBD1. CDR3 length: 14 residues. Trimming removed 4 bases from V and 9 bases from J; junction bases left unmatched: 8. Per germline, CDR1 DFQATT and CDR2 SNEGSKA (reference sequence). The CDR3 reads CSAKDRGPGAEQFF. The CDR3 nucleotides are TGCAGTGCTAAGGACAGGGGGCCAGGGGCTGAGCAGTTCTTC.

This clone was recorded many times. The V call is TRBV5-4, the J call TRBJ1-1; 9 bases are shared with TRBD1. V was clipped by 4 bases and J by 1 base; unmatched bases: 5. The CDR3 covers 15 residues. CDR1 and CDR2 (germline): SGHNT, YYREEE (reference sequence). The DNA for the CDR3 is TGTGCCAGCAGCACGGGACAGGGCTGGAACACTGAAGCTTTCTTT. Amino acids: CASSTGQGWNTEAFF.

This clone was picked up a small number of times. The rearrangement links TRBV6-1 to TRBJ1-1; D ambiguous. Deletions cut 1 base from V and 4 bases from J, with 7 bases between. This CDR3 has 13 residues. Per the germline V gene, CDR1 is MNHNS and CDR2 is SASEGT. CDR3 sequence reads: CASSEGEATEAFF. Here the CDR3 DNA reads TGTGCCAGCAGTGAAGGGGAGGCCACTGAAGCTTTCTTT.

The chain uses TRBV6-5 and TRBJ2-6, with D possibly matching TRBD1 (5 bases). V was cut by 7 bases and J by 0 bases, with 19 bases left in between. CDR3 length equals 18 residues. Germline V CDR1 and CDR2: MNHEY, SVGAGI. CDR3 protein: CASIQGQGRSSGANVLTF. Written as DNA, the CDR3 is TGTGCCAGCATCCAAGGGCAGGGCCGATCCTCTGGGGCCAACGTCCTGACTTTC.

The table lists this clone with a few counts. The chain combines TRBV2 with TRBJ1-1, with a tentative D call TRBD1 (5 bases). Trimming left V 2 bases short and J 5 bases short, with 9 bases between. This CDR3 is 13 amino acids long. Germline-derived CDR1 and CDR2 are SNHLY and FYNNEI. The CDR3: CASSEREGTEAFF. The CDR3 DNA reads TGTGCCAGCAGTGAAAGGGAGGGGACTGAAGCTTTCTTT.

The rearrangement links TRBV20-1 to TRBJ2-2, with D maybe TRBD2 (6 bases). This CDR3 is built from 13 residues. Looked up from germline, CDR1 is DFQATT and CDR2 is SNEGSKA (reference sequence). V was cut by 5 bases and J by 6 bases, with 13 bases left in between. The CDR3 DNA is TGCAGTGCTGGGAGGTCTAGCTCCGGGGAGCTGTTTTTT. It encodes CSAGRSSSGELFF.